Below, 27 T cell receptor beta chains from the same sample are listed, as sequenced in a study of OX40 agonist ivuxolimab in advanced cancers. Some clones are missing from TCRdb's copy, which holds only in-frame ones; the method was immunoSEQ multiplex PCR. Among over 50,000 clones listed, around 89% were seen once. The source was CD4+ or CD8+ T cells sorted from blood, collected in a trial of the OX40 agonist ivuxolimab. The source of these receptors is an adult with an advanced solid tumor such as melanoma, head and neck, liver or kidney cancer.

The chain is built from TRBV9 and TRBJ1-4; TRBD1 matches at 8 bases. Unmatched junction bases numbered 6, after V lost 3 bases and J lost 2 bases. This CDR3 has 16 amino acids. Germline CDR1 is SGDLS and CDR2 is YYNGEE. In DNA, the CDR3 is TGTGCCAGCAGCGCCGACAGGGGTTTTACTAATGAAAAACTGTTTTTT. Encoded protein: CASSADRGFTNEKLFF.

The V and J genes are TRBV27 and TRBJ2-4; no definite D call. Trimming left V 5 bases short and J 0 bases short, with 8 bases between. Germline V gene lookup returns CDR1 MNHEY and CDR2 SMNVEV (reference sequence). The CDR3 is 14 amino acids. For the CDR3, the DNA is TGTGCCAGCAGTACGCGGTTAGCCAAAAACATTCAGTACTTC. Amino acid sequence: CASSTRLAKNIQYF.

The chain links TRBV7-9 to TRBJ1-1, with D possibly being TRBD1 (5 bases). The CDR3 contains 16 residues. Trimming shortened V by 0 bases and J by 1 base, and 12 bases separated the two germline ends. CDR1 is SEHNR and CDR2 is FQNEAQ in the germline V gene (reference sequence). CDR3 protein: CASSLAVAGGNTEAFF. CDR3 nucleotide sequence: TGTGCCAGCAGCTTAGCGGTGGCCGGGGGGAACACTGAAGCTTTCTTT.

This clone appeared once. The chain recombines TRBV28 with TRBJ1-3; 7 bases map to TRBD1. The V gene end was trimmed by 5 bases and the J gene end by 3 bases; junction bases not matched to a gene: 4. The CDR3 has 14 residues. Germline CDR1 MDHEN, CDR2 SYDVKM. CDR3 sequence (DNA): TGTGCCAGCAGTCCTAACAGGGGTGGAAACACCATATATTTT. Its protein product is CASSPNRGGNTIYF.

V usage is TRBV2 and J usage is TRBJ2-2; D is perhaps TRBD1 or TRBD2 (5 bases each). The V end lost 8 bases, the J end lost 2 bases, and 15 bases lay between the germline ends. This CDR3 is 15 amino acids long. The germline gives CDR1 SNHLY, CDR2 FYNNEI. The CDR3 here is CASQEGQGNTGELFF. The CDR3 region has the DNA TGTGCCAGCCAAGAGGGCCAGGGTAACACCGGGGAGCTGTTTTTT. Variable domain in full (rest from reference TRBV2 and TRBJ2-2): EPEVTQTPSHQVTQMGQEVILRCVPISNHLYFYWYRQILGQKVEFLVSFYNNEISEKSEIFDDQFSVERPDGSNFTLKIRSTKLEDSAMYFCASQEGQGNTGELFFGEGSRLTVL.

V and J are TRBV29-1 and TRBJ2-7, with TRBD2 as a possible D gene (6 bases). The V gene's germline CDR1 is SQVTM and CDR2 ANQGSEA. This CDR3 spans 14 amino acids. Trimming left V 7 bases short and J 3 bases short, with 19 bases between. The CDR3 nucleotides read TGCAGCGCTAAAACGGGGGACGGCGTCTACGAGCAGTACTTC. It specifies CSAKTGDGVYEQYF.

CDR3 nucleotides: TGTGCCAGCGGGACATCTTTTGTCGGGGAGCTGTTTTTT. Translated, it gives CASGTSFVGELFF. This sequence joins TRBV11-2 and TRBJ2-2, with D possibly TRBD1 on 6 matching bases. The CDR3 covers 13 residues. Germline V gene sequence: CDR1 SGHAT, CDR2 FQNNGV. V was pared by 8 bases and J by 7 bases, with 14 bases between.

V gene TRBV5-1 combines with J gene TRBJ2-2; 14 bases are shared with TRBD2. V shed 2 bases and J 4 bases; nucleotides not matched to a gene: 4. From germline, CDR1 is SGHRS and CDR2 YFSETQ. The CDR3 spans 17 residues. The CDR3 protein is CASSFGTSGSGTGELFF. CDR3 nucleotides: TGCGCCAGCAGCTTCGGGACTAGCGGGAGTGGCACCGGGGAGCTGTTTTTT.

This clone was detected only once. The chain joins TRBV28 to TRBJ2-2; D perhaps matches TRBD2 (5 bases). The germline CDR1 and CDR2 sequences are MDHEN and SYDVKM. The CDR3 length is 12 residues. The V end lost 6 bases, the J end lost 9 bases, and 11 bases lay between the germline ends. The CDR3 reads CASRSLVRELFF. DNA for the CDR3: TGTGCCAGCAGGTCACTAGTCAGGGAGCTGTTTTTT.

This rearrangement joins TRBV7-6 to TRBJ2-3; 7 bases map to TRBD2. CDR1 is SGHVS and CDR2 is FNYEAQ in the germline V gene. Trimming at V came to 5 bases and at J to 1 base, leaving 6 bases not matched to a gene. The CDR3 loop spans 15 amino acids. CDR3 coding DNA: TGTGCCAGCAGCCGTACCCGGGGGGGCACAGATACGCAGTATTTT. The encoded protein is CASSRTRGGTDTQYF.

The chain joins TRBV10-3 to TRBJ1-1; 7 bases line up with TRBD1. CDR1 is ENHRY, CDR2 SYGVKD, per germline. With 6 bases clipped from V and 3 bases from J, the junction kept 4 bases outside the gene matches. This CDR3 has 13 amino acids. In DNA, the CDR3 is TGTGCCATCAGAGACAGGGAGGACACTGAAGCTTTCTTT. Translating gives CAIRDREDTEAFF.

The genes are TRBV6-5 and TRBJ2-7; 9 positions match TRBD2. This CDR3 has 15 amino acids. Germline V gives CDR1 MNHEY, CDR2 SVGAGI. With V trimmed by 2 bases and J by 1 base, 3 bases remained unmatched. Written as DNA, the CDR3 is TGTGCCAGCAGTTACGTAGCGGGGGTTTCCTACGAGCAGTACTTC. Its translation: CASSYVAGVSYEQYF.

For the CDR3, the DNA is TGTGCCAGCAGCCGTGAACTTACTAGCGGGAGCTCCTACGAGCAGTACTTC. Translated: CASSRELTSGSSYEQYF. The V and J genes are TRBV5-6 and TRBJ2-7, with 11 bases fitting TRBD2. The germline V gene encodes CDR1 SGHDT and CDR2 YYEEEE. The V gene end was trimmed by 4 bases and the J gene end by 0 bases; junction bases not matched to a gene: 9. The CDR3 length is 17 residues.

This chain links TRBV19 with TRBJ1-6; D is ambiguous. Germline V gene lookup returns CDR1 LNHDA and CDR2 SQIVND (reference sequence). The ends were cut back, 3 bases at V and 3 bases at J, with 18 bases in the middle. This CDR3 comprises 18 residues. The CDR3 loop is CASSIQDGSLLYNSPLHF. Written as DNA, the CDR3 is TGTGCCAGTAGTATTCAGGACGGAAGCCTACTCTATAATTCACCCCTCCACTTT.

This clone was detected a few times. The chain uses TRBV6-4 and TRBJ1-6; a weak D match, TRBD1 (5 bases). The CDR3 is made up of 15 amino acids. Trimming removed 3 bases from V and 8 bases from J, with 14 bases in between. Germline V lookup: CDR1 MRHNA, CDR2 SNTAGT. The CDR3 sequence is CASSDMAGTYSPLHF. Written as DNA, the CDR3 is TGTGCCAGCAGTGATATGGCGGGGACGTATTCACCCCTCCACTTT.

The V and J genes are TRBV29-1 and TRBJ2-7, with 9 bases aligning to TRBD1. The CDR3 sequence is 12 residues long. J was trimmed by 6 bases and V by 6 bases; bases with no gene match: 6. CDR1 SQVTM and CDR2 ANQGSEA come from the germline V gene. The CDR3 region is CSVTLTGGEQYF. CDR3 in DNA: TGCAGCGTCACCTTGACAGGGGGCGAGCAGTACTTC.

This clone was recorded only once. V is TRBV7-2 and J is TRBJ1-5; the D is unclear. Germline values: CDR1 SGHTA, CDR2 FQGNSA. CDR3 length: 14 amino acids. V was trimmed by 1 base and J by 0 bases, leaving 4 bases between them. CDR3 region: CASSLGNSNQPQHF. Here the CDR3 DNA reads TGTGCCAGCAGCTTAGGCAATAGCAATCAGCCCCAGCATTTT.

DNA of the CDR3: TGTGCCAGCAGCCCCGGACAGGCGAACACTGAAGCTTTCTTT. It yields the protein CASSPGQANTEAFF. This chain connects TRBV7-3 to TRBJ1-1, with 7 bases aligning to TRBD1. Trimming cost V 5 bases and J 1 base; bases outside gene matches: 4. The CDR3 has 14 residues. Germline assignment: CDR1 SGHTA and CDR2 FQGTGA.

The chain carries TRBV30 and TRBJ2-2; no firm D call. Trimming shortened V by 0 bases and J by 2 bases, and 7 bases separated the two germline ends. The germline CDR1 and CDR2 sequences are GTSNPN and SVGIG (reference sequence). The CDR3 runs to 14 residues. Here the CDR3 reads CAWSVILNTGELFF. CDR3 bases: TGTGCCTGGAGTGTGATCTTAAACACCGGGGAGCTGTTTTTT.

V is TRBV5-6 and J is TRBJ2-7; 8 nucleotides align to TRBD1. V lost 4 bases and J lost 7; bases outside the gene matches: 10. CDR1 and CDR2 (germline): SGHDT, YYEEEE. This CDR3 is built from 14 residues. The CDR3 nucleotides read TGTGCCAGCAGCCCCCCGGGACAGGTTTGGGAGCAGTACTTC. This sequence encodes CASSPPGQVWEQYF.

The chain uses TRBV6-5 and TRBJ2-1, with 8 bases matching TRBD2. The J segment lost 7 bases and the V segment lost 5 bases, leaving 10 bases of the junction unmatched. The CDR3 is made up of 15 amino acids. From germline, CDR1 is MNHEY and CDR2 SVGAGI. Written as DNA, the CDR3 is TGTGCCAGCAGTCGATCGGGAGGGCCGAAAAATGAGCAGTTCTTC. Its protein is CASSRSGGPKNEQFF.

V gene TRBV4-1 combines with J gene TRBJ1-2, with 8 bases that match TRBD1. Germline V lookup: CDR1 MGHRA, CDR2 YSYEKL. V lost 3 bases to trimming and J lost 5 bases; unmatched junction nucleotides: 8. The CDR3 is made up of 15 amino acids. This CDR3 reads CASSQAGQGAYGYTF. In DNA form, the CDR3 reads TGCGCCAGCAGCCAGGCCGGACAGGGAGCATATGGCTACACCTTC.

The genes are TRBV7-3 and TRBJ1-4; D is unclear. V lost 5 bases to trimming and J lost 4 bases, with 11 bases between them. Germline CDR1 and CDR2: SGHTA and FQGTGA. The CDR3 is 14 amino acids. The CDR3 coding sequence is TGTGCCAGCAGCCCCTGGGTGGTTAATGAAAAACTGTTTTTT. Translated: CASSPWVVNEKLFF.

The rearrangement uses TRBV18 and TRBJ1-2, with a possible D match to TRBD1 (6 bases). Germline-derived CDR1 and CDR2 are KGHSH and LQKENI. The CDR3 contains 13 residues. V was shortened by 2 bases and J by 7 bases, with 11 bases between the two germline ends. Here the CDR3 DNA reads TGTGCCAGCTCACCAGAACAGGGTTTTGGCTACACCTTC. This sequence encodes CASSPEQGFGYTF.

Here the CDR3 reads CASSIDSNEQYF. The CDR3, as DNA: TGCGCCAGCAGTATCGACAGTAACGAGCAGTACTTC. The chain has TRBV10-1 and TRBJ2-7, with D tentatively TRBD1 (5 bases). CDR1 is WNHNN, CDR2 SYGVQD, per germline (reference sequence). This CDR3 has 12 amino acids. V was pared by 5 bases and J by 5 bases, with 10 bases between.

The chain couples TRBV7-9 to TRBJ2-3; no definite D call. From germline, CDR1 is SEHNR and CDR2 FQNEAQ (reference sequence). The V and J ends lost 6 bases and 6 bases respectively, with 10 bases between them. CDR3 length equals 12 residues. The chain's CDR3 is CASSRSGDTQYF. The CDR3 DNA reads TGTGCCAGCAGTCGCTCTGGGGATACGCAGTATTTT. Looking up the rest from reference TRBV7-9 and TRBJ2-3 gives the full variable domain: DTGVSQNPRHKITKRGQNVTFRCDPISEHNRLYWYRQTLGQGPEFLTYFQNEAQLEKSRLLSDRFSAERPKGSFSTLEIQRTEQGDSAMYLCASSRSGDTQYFGPGTRLTVL.

The chain carries TRBV6-1 and TRBJ1-1; the D is unclear. The V and J ends lost 4 bases and 2 bases respectively, with 11 bases between them. CDR3 length: 14 amino acids. Germline V gene data show CDR1 as MNHNS and CDR2 as SASEGT. Here the CDR3 reads CASSVMRLNTEAFF. CDR3 in DNA: TGTGCCAGCAGTGTCATGCGGCTAAACACTGAAGCTTTCTTT.